This T cell receptor beta chain came from a study of blood T cell repertoires in COVID-19. Study-wide background: Material from acute and convalescent COVID-19 was sourced from the United States, Italy and Spain.

Produced via immunoSEQ multiplex PCR; TCRdb's table is partial and in-frame only. Of a few hundred thousand clones in the sample, 70% to 90% are singletons; the top ten hold less than 11%. Seattle-derived patients entered the study during active infection and were followed longitudinally. The length of the CDR3 is 14 residues. From germline, CDR1 is SGHTA and CDR2 FQGNSA. Trimming took off 5 bases at V and 5 bases at J, with 15 bases between the two ends. Sequences were obtained from peripheral blood. V gene TRBV7-2 combines with J gene TRBJ1-2, with a weak D call TRBD1 (6 bases). The clonotype originates from a woman aged 25 to 45 with COVID-19, enrolled during active disease. CDR3 amino acids: CASSPTGTTYGYTF. The CDR3 bases are TGTGCCAGCAGCCCCACCGGGACAACGTATGGCTACACCTTC.